A selection of T cell receptor beta chains follows, all from one sample in a study of regulatory T cells in long-lasting Graves disease. TCRdb reprocessed the multiplex PCR reads via MiXCR and lists one record per CDR3 protein. The sample contains 500,000 or so distinct CDR3 sequences, roughly 15% of which appear only once. Separately, the same data were catalogued under a study of T cells in Graves' hyperthyroidism and ophthalmopathy.

Sequencing was performed on peripheral blood mononuclear cells (PBMCs), taken at new diagnosis, from a patient treated with antithyroid drugs. All receptors come from a woman aged 45-59 years with Graves disease. The CDR3 runs from the conserved cysteine through the conserved F or W. Each record gives: V gene, clone size, J gene, D gene, CDR3 protein, CDR3 DNA. D genes are given only for firm matches. Where a row states a size, it is once, few, many or the class of an expanded clone; other rows omit it.

V: TRBV5-5
size: many
J: TRBJ1-2
D: -
CDR3: CASSLGRTNYGYTF
DNA: TGTGCCAGCAGTCTCGGACGGACTAACTATGGCTACACCTTC

V: TRBV28
size: many
J: TRBJ1-1
D: TRBD1
CDR3: CASSSRGPTEAFF
DNA: TGTGCCAGCAGTTCCAGGGGGCCTACTGAAGCTTTCTTT

V: TRBV7-2
size: many
J: TRBJ2-5
D: -
CDR3: CASSSYQETQYF
DNA: TGTGCCAGCAGCTCGTACCAAGAGACCCAGTACTTC

V: TRBV7-3
size: -
J: TRBJ2-2
D: TRBD1
CDR3: CASRSRDRGDTGELFF
DNA: TGTGCCAGCAGGTCCCGGGACAGGGGGGACACCGGGGAGCTGTTTTTT

V: TRBV3-1
size: many
J: TRBJ1-4
D: -
CDR3: CASSLPLGTNEKLFF
DNA: TGTGCCAGCAGCCTGCCACTGGGGACTAATGAAAAACTGTTTTTT

V: TRBV14
size: many
J: TRBJ2-3
D: TRBD1
CDR3: CASSQRPGQGTDTQYF
DNA: TGTGCCAGCAGCCAGCGCCCGGGACAGGGAACGGATACGCAGTATTTT

V: TRBV7-9
size: many
J: TRBJ1-4
D: TRBD1
CDR3: CASSLGQGRTNEKLFF
DNA: TGTGCCAGCAGCTTGGGACAGGGGCGTACTAATGAAAAACTGTTTTTT

V: TRBV19
size: few
J: TRBJ2-6
D: -
CDR3: CASSVEGVTGANVLTF
DNA: TGTGCCAGTAGCGTGGAAGGGGTGACTGGGGCCAACGTCCTGACTTTC

V: TRBV5-5
size: many
J: TRBJ1-4
D: TRBD1
CDR3: CASSPGTVNEKLFF
DNA: TGTGCCAGCAGCCCAGGGACAGTGAATGAAAAACTGTTTTTT

V: TRBV14
size: -
J: TRBJ1-1
D: -
CDR3: CALGGVPNPLNTEAFF
DNA: TGTGCCCTAGGGGGGGTCCCCAACCCCCTGAACACTGAAGCTTTCTTT

V: TRBV6-1
size: -
J: TRBJ2-1
D: -
CDR3: CASSDELADRNEQFF
DNA: TGTGCCAGCAGTGATGAACTAGCAGATAGGAATGAGCAGTTCTTC

V: TRBV20-1
size: -
J: TRBJ2-1
D: TRBD2
CDR3: CSARNPGLAQFF
DNA: TGCAGTGCTAGAAACCCGGGACTAGCCCAGTTCTTC

V: TRBV19
size: -
J: TRBJ1-5
D: TRBD1
CDR3: CASSIAQGAVQPQHF
DNA: TGTGCCAGTAGTATAGCCCAGGGGGCTGTTCAGCCCCAGCATTTT

V: TRBV25-1
size: few
J: TRBJ1-2
D: -
CDR3: CASSAGHGPIYTF
DNA: TGTGCCAGCAGTGCGGGACACGGACCCATCTACACCTTC

V: TRBV28
size: many
J: TRBJ2-5
D: -
CDR3: CASNMRDSQETQYF
DNA: TGTGCCAGCAACATGCGGGACAGCCAAGAGACCCAGTACTTC

V: TRBV30
size: many
J: TRBJ2-1
D: -
CDR3: CAWRGTTGEQFF
DNA: TGTGCCTGGAGGGGGACCACGGGTGAGCAGTTCTTC

V: TRBV18
size: -
J: TRBJ2-3
D: -
CDR3: CASSPPFYDTQYF
DNA: TGTGCCAGCTCACCACCGTTTTATGATACGCAGTATTTT

V: TRBV7-3
size: few
J: TRBJ2-3
D: TRBD1
CDR3: CASMLTGSTDTQYF
DNA: TGTGCCAGCATGTTGACAGGGAGCACAGATACGCAGTATTTT

V: TRBV5-1
size: many
J: TRBJ1-1
D: TRBD1
CDR3: CASSVGQPLNTEAFF
DNA: TGCGCCAGCAGCGTGGGACAGCCATTGAACACTGAAGCTTTCTTT